This TCR beta chain emerged from a study of blood T cell repertoires in COVID-19. The Seattle site enrolled patients during active infection and followed them longitudinally. CDR3 length: 14 amino acids. Germline CDR1 and CDR2: MDHEN and SYDVKM. The germline V and J ends were trimmed by 7 bases and 7 bases, with 17 bases remaining between them. Sequencing was performed with immunoSEQ multiplex PCR; in TCRdb, only in-frame clones are kept and a portion is missing. The sample has 300,000 to 400,000 clones, about nine tenths seen once. The material sequenced was peripheral blood. The J gene is TRBJ1-3, the V gene TRBV28; no definite D call. The source is a woman in her 30s with COVID-19, enrolled during active disease. The CDR3 DNA follows: TGTGCCAGCATCCCAGCCGGAGGGAGCAACACCATATATTTT. Encoded protein: CASIPAGGSNTIYF.